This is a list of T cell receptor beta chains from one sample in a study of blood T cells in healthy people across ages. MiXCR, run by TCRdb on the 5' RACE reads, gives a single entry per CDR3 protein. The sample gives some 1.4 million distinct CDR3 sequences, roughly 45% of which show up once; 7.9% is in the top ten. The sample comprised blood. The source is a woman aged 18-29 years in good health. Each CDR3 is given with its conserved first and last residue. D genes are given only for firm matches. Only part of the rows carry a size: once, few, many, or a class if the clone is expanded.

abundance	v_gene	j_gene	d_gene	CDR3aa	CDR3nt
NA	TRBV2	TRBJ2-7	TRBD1	CASEGTEYEQYF	TGTGCCAGCGAGGGGACAGAGTACGAGCAGTACTTC
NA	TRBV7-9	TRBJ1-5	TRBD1	CASSAGQGASNQPQHF	TGTGCCAGCAGCGCCGGGCAGGGGGCTAGCAATCAGCCCCAGCATTTT
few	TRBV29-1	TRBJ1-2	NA	CSVGQGRGYTF	TGCAGCGTTGGGCAGGGTCGTGGCTACACCTTC
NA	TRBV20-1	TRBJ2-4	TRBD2	CSAGAGDGKNIQYF	TGCAGTGCTGGGGCGGGGGACGGCAAAAACATTCAGTACTTC
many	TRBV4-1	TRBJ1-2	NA	CASSRTGSTTYYGYTF	TGCGCCAGCAGCCGTACAGGGTCCACAACGTACTATGGCTACACCTTC
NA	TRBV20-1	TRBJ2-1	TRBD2	CSALTSGGPSYSYNEQFF	TGCAGTGCGCTTACTAGCGGGGGGCCCTCTTATTCCTACAATGAGCAGTTCTTC
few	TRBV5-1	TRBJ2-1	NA	CASSLPGSDNEQFF	TGCGCCAGCAGCTTGCCGGGGAGCGACAATGAGCAGTTCTTC
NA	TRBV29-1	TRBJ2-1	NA	CSSGGVEQFF	TGCAGTTCCGGCGGGGTAGAGCAGTTCTTC
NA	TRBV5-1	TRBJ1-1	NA	CASSRVGQNTEAFF	TGCGCCAGCAGCCGAGTAGGACAGAACACTGAAGCTTTCTTT
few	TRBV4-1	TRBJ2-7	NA	CASSQVATAPYEQYF	TGCGCCAGCAGCCAAGTTGCTACAGCTCCCTACGAGCAGTACTTC
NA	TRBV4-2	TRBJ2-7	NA	CASSQVGTSYNEQYF	TGTGCCAGCAGCCAGGTCGGGACCTCATACAATGAGCAGTACTTC
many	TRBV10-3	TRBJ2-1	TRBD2	CAISDLTSGTSYNEQFF	TGTGCCATCAGTGATTTGACTAGCGGGACCTCCTACAATGAGCAGTTCTTC
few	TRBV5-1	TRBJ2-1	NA	CASSLGQFYNEQFF	TGCGCCAGCAGCTTGGGACAGTTCTACAATGAGCAGTTCTTC
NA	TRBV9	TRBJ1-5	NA	CASSVDDSYSNQPQHF	TGTGCCAGCAGCGTAGACGACAGTTATAGCAATCAGCCCCAGCATTTT
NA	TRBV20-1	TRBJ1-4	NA	CSAREALGEKLFF	TGCAGTGCCCGGGAGGCCTTGGGGGAAAAACTGTTTTTT
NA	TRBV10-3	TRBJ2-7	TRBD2	CAIRQAGGDSNEQYF	TGTGCCATCCGTCAAGCGGGAGGGGACTCCAATGAGCAGTACTTC
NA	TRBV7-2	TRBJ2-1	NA	CASSLMTGVSHEQFF	TGTGCCAGCAGCTTAATGACTGGAGTCTCCCATGAGCAGTTCTTC
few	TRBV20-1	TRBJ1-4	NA	CSAREGLQTTNEKLFF	TGCAGTGCTAGAGAAGGGCTACAGACAACTAATGAAAAACTGTTTTTT
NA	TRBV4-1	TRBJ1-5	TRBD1	CASSQGTGVSNQPQHF	TGCGCCAGCAGCCAGGGGACAGGTGTTAGCAATCAGCCCCAGCATTTT
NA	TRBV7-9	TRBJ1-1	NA	CASSWTMQGQLNTEAFF	TGTGCCAGCAGCTGGACCATGCAGGGCCAATTGAACACTGAAGCTTTCTTT
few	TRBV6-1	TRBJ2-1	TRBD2	CAGSIAGGPKEQFF	TGTGCCGGATCTATAGCGGGGGGGCCCAAGGAGCAGTTCTTC
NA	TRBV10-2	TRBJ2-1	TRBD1	CASEDRGLTYEQFF	TGCGCCAGCGAAGACAGGGGGCTTACCTACGAGCAGTTCTTC
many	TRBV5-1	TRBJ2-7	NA	CASSFDGAGREQYF	TGCGCCAGCAGCTTTGACGGCGCGGGTCGCGAGCAGTACTTC
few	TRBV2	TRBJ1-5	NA	CASGGDGNQPQHF	TGTGCCAGCGGCGGGGACGGCAATCAGCCCCAGCATTTT
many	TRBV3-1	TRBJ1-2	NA	CASSQDRNYGYTF	TGTGCCAGCAGCCAAGATAGGAACTATGGCTACACCTTC
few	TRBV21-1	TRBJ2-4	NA	CASSKERLAALIQYF	TGTGCCAGCAGCAAAGAGAGGCTGGCGGCCCTCATTCAGTACTTC
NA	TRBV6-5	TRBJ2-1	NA	CASRRIRTLGGNEQFF	TGTGCCAGCAGACGAATCCGGACTCTGGGTGGTAATGAGCAGTTCTTC
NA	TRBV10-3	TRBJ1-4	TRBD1	CAISDGTGGAGEKLFF	TGTGCCATCAGTGATGGGACAGGGGGCGCCGGTGAAAAACTGTTTTTT
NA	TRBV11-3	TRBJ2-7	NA	CASSPGHSYERYF	TGTGCCAGCAGCCCAGGACATTCCTACGAGCGGTACTTC
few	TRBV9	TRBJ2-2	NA	CASSWDPEGLFF	TGTGCCAGCAGCTGGGACCCGGAAGGGCTGTTTTTT
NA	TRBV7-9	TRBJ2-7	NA	CASSLWTLSFSYNEQYF	TGTGCCAGCAGCTTGTGGACTCTCTCGTTCTCCTACAATGAGCAGTACTTC
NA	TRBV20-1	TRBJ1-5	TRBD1	CSARDPTGEGGNQPQHF	TGCAGTGCTAGAGATCCGACAGGGGAAGGGGGCAATCAGCCCCAGCATTTT
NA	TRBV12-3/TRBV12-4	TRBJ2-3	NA	CASSLWGGPGDTQYF	TGTGCCAGCAGCCTCTGGGGGGGGCCTGGAGATACGCAGTATTTT
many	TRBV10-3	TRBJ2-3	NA	CAISDSSPANTDTQYF	TGTGCCATCAGTGACTCAAGCCCCGCTAACACAGATACGCAGTATTTT
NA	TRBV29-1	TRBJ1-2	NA	CSVADRMSNYGYTF	TGCAGCGTCGCTGACAGGATGTCTAACTATGGCTACACCTTC
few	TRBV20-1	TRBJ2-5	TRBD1	CSARDRGKETQYF	TGCAGTGCTAGGGACAGGGGAAAAGAGACCCAGTACTTC
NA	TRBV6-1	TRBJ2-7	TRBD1	CASSEAGTGSNEQYF	TGTGCCAGCAGTGAAGCCGGGACAGGGTCTAACGAGCAGTACTTC
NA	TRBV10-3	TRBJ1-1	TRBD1	CASSPGQTNEAFF	TGTGCCAGCAGCCCGGGACAGACCAATGAAGCTTTCTTT
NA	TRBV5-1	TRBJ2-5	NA	CASHRGETQYF	TGCGCCAGCCACCGGGGAGAGACCCAGTACTTC
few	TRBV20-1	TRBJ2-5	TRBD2	CSARALADNEQYF	TGCAGTGCTAGGGCCCTAGCGGACAATGAGCAGTACTTC
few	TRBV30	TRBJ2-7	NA	CAWETGQSYEQYF	TGTGCCTGGGAAACGGGACAATCCTACGAGCAGTACTTC